This TCR beta chain was sequenced during a study of OX40 agonist ivuxolimab in advanced cancers. On the study more broadly: Earlier anti-PD-1, anti-PD-L1 or anti-CTLA-4 therapy was permitted; around 40% had received some. Three partial responders included one hepatocellular carcinoma patient and two cutaneous melanoma patients.

Germline V gives CDR1 SGHVS, CDR2 FNYEAQ. The length of the CDR3 is 11 residues. Trimming pared 1 base from V and 10 bases from J, leaving 5 bases between. Assay used: immunoSEQ multiplex PCR; TCRdb lists only in-frame clones, some missing. The repertoire includes fewer than 30,000 clones, about 90% of them detected once, and around a fifth sits in the top ten. The clonotype was recovered from an adult with an advanced solid tumor such as melanoma, head and neck, liver or kidney cancer. Sequenced material: CD4+ or CD8+ T cells sorted from blood, taken in a trial of the OX40 agonist ivuxolimab. The rearrangement links TRBV7-6 to TRBJ2-1; a possible D gene is TRBD1 (5 bases). The DNA for the CDR3 is TGTGCCAGCAGCTTAGGGACAGAGCAGTTCTTC. Translated, it gives CASSLGTEQFF.